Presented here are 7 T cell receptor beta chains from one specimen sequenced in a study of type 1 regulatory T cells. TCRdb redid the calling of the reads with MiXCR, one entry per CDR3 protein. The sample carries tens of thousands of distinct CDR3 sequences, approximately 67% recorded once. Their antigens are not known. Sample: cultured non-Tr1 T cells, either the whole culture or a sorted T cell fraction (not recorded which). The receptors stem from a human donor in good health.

The CDR3 loop is CASRKTATGELFF. The CDR3 DNA is TGTGCCAGCAGAAAGACTGCGACCGGGGAGCTGTTTTTT. V and J are TRBV7-6 and TRBJ2-2, with D hard to call. Germline-derived CDR1 and CDR2 are SGHVS and FNYEAQ. V lost 6 bases to trimming and J lost 5 bases, with 10 bases between them. The CDR3 covers 13 residues. Combining the CDR3 with reference TRBV7-6 and TRBJ2-2 gives the whole variable domain GAGVSQSPRYKVTKRGQDVALRCDPISGHVSLYWYRQALGQGPEFLTYFNYEAQQDKSGLPNDRFSAERPEGSISTLTIQRTEQRDSAMYRCASRKTATGELFFGEGSRLTVL.

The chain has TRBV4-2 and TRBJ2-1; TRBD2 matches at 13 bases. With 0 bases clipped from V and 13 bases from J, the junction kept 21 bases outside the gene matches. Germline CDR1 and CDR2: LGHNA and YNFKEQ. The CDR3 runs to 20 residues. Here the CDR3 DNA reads TGTGCCAGCAGCCAAGATCTTCTACTAGCGGGAGGGGTCCTACAACCCCAACAGTTCTTC. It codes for CASSQDLLLAGGVLQPQQFF.

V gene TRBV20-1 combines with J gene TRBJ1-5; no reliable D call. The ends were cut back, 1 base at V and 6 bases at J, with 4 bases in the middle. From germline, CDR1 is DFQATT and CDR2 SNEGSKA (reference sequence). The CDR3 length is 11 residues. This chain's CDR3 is CSARGGQPQHF. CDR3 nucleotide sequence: TGCAGTGCTAGAGGGGGTCAGCCCCAGCATTTT.

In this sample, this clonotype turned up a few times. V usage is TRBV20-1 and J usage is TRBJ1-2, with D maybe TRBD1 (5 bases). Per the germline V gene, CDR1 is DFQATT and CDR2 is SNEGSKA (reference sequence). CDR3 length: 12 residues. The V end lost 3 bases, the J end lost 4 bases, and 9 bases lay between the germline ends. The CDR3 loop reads CSASVGTYGYTF. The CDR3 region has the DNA TGCAGTGCTAGCGTAGGGACCTATGGCTACACCTTC.

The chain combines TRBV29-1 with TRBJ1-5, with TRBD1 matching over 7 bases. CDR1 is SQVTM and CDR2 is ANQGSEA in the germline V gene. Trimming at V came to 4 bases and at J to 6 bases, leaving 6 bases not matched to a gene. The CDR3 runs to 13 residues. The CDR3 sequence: CSVVPAGGQPQHF. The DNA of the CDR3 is TGCAGCGTTGTCCCCGCAGGGGGTCAGCCCCAGCATTTT.

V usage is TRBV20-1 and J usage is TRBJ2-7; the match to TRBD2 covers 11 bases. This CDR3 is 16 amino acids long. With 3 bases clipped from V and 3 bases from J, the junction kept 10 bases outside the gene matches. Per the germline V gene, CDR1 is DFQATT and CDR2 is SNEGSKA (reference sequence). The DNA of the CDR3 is TGCAGTGCTAGTTCCACCAGACTAGCGGGAAGCTACGAGCAGTACTTC. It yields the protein CSASSTRLAGSYEQYF.

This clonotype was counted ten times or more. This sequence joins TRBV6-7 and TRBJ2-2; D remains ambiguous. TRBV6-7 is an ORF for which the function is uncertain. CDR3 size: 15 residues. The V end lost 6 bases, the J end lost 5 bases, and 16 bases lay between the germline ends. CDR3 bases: TGTGCCAGCAGAACGGGCGGAGCGAGGACCGGGGAGCTGTTTTTT. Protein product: CASRTGGARTGELFF.